One and the same sample provided the 9 T cell receptor beta chains below, sequenced in a study of monozygotic twins with inflammatory bowel disease. Each CDR3 protein gets one entry in TCRdb, which reprocessed the 5' RACE reads and gives no DNA. This sample contains 300,000 to 400,000 distinct CDR3 sequences. Material for sequencing was blood. The receptors stem from a human donor with ulcerative colitis or Crohn's disease, or a healthy co-twin of an affected twin (not recorded which).

This chain connects TRBV28 to TRBJ2-3; TCRdb's D call, TRBD1, is unchecked because there is no DNA. CDR3 length: 15 residues. CDR1 is MDHEN and CDR2 is SYDVKM in the germline V gene. The CDR3 protein is CASSLSGGLTDTQYF.

The chain joins TRBV7-9 to TRBJ1-1; TCRdb's D gene call, TRBD1, goes unchecked for lack of DNA. Germline values: CDR1 SEHNR, CDR2 FQNEAQ (reference sequence). The CDR3 spans 16 residues. CDR3: CASSLWPGWENTEAFF.

The genes are TRBV5-1 and TRBJ1-1; checking the TCRdb D call of TRBD1 is not possible without DNA. This CDR3 contains 13 residues. The germline V gene has CDR1 SGHRS and CDR2 YFSETQ. CDR3: CASSLDPGREAFF.

The J gene is TRBJ2-1, the V gene TRBV7-2; TCRdb picks TRBD2, but there is no DNA to check that call. CDR1 and CDR2 from the germline V gene are SGHTA and FQGNSA. This CDR3 region has 15 residues. CDR3 residues: CASSATGTSFNEQFF.

The V call is TRBV20-1, the J call TRBJ2-2; TCRdb reports TRBD1, a call that lacks DNA to check it against. Germline CDR1 reads DFQATT; CDR2 reads SNEGSKA (reference sequence). The CDR3 consists of 16 residues. The CDR3 protein is CSARGRTGEWIGELFF.

The J gene is TRBJ1-3, the V gene TRBV6-5. Germline CDR1 MNHEY, CDR2 SVGAGI. The CDR3 extends over 15 amino acids. CDR3 in amino acids: CASSYSGRSGNTIYF.

This chain links TRBV5-1 with TRBJ2-3. The CDR3 runs to 13 residues. The germline V gene has CDR1 SGHRS and CDR2 YFSETQ. The CDR3 region is CASSRVPTDTQYF. Together with reference TRBV5-1 and TRBJ2-3, the CDR3 gives the full variable domain: KAGVTQTPRYLIKTRGQQVTLSCSPISGHRSVSWYQQTPGQGLQFLFEYFSETQRNKGNFPGRFSGRQFSNSRSEMNVSTLELGDSALYLCASSRVPTDTQYFGPGTRLTVL.

This rearrangement joins TRBV19 to TRBJ1-6. Germline V CDR1 and CDR2: LNHDA, SQIVND (reference sequence). CDR3 length: 13 residues. The CDR3 loop is CASSPSEGSPLHF.

The chain uses TRBV6-6 and TRBJ2-7. In germline, CDR1 is MNHNY, CDR2 SVGAGI (reference sequence). The CDR3 length is 14 residues. The CDR3 loop reads CASSYSAGNYEQYF.